The source of this T cell receptor (beta chain) is a study of tumor-infiltrating lymphocytes in primary liver carcinoma. RNA and DNA were co-extracted from about 19-30 mg of unsorted bulk tissue. cDNA specific to TCR beta was made from roughly 500 ng of total RNA, with a constant-region primer employed for priming. Slightly modified ARM-PCR with three nested multiplex PCR rounds yielded TCR beta libraries. TCRdb re-called the multiplex PCR reads through MiXCR, storing one row per CDR3 protein. The sample includes some 110,000 distinct CDR3 sequences, roughly 85% of them seen just once. This clonotype appeared a single time. One junction end disagrees with the germline gene, perhaps due to a read error. The sequence was collected from a man aged 35 to 55 with primary liver carcinoma and hepatitis B virus infection. The sample was liver tumor tissue from sampling region 3. Subset described: tumor region T3, left-lateral pole.

The DNA for the CDR3 is TGTGCCAGCAGCCGAGACAGGAATCTGCCCCAGCATTTT. Protein sequence: CASSRDRNLPQHF. The chain is built from TRBV11-1 and TRBJ1-5; D is perhaps TRBD1 (6 bases). CDR3 size: 13 residues. Germline CDR1 SGHAT, CDR2 FQDESV (reference sequence).